The rows below give T cell receptor beta chains drawn from one sample of a study of early T cells in non-severe SARS-CoV-2 infection. TCRdb independently ran MiXCR on the 5' RACE reads; one entry per CDR3 protein. The sample contains fewer than 35,000 distinct CDR3 sequences, approximately 5.3% of which appear only once. Sequenced input: whole blood. Receptors were obtained from an adult who was a healthcare worker with PCR-confirmed SARS-CoV-2 infection or an uninfected control (not recorded which). Both conserved end residues are part of each CDR3. A D gene is named only where the DNA matches it firmly. Clone size is given for some rows only: seen once, a few or many times, or a class if the clone is expanded.

cdr3_nt cdr3_aa v_call d_call j_call clone_size
TGTGCCAGCAGTCTGCAGGGAGATGAAGCTTTCTTT CASSLQGDEAFF TRBV7-9 - TRBJ1-1 -
TGTGCCAGCAGATCTTTTCTAGCGGGAGGTGGATATGAGCAGTTCTTC CASRSFLAGGGYEQFF TRBV6-5 TRBD2 TRBJ2-1 many
TGCAGTGCCAAACACAGGGGGCAAAGCACAGATACGCAGTATTTT CSAKHRGQSTDTQYF TRBV20-1 TRBD1 TRBJ2-3 many
TGTGCCAGCAGTGTCCAAGGGGGTCTCATGAACACTGAAGCTTTCTTT CASSVQGGLMNTEAFF TRBV12-3/TRBV12-4 - TRBJ1-1 many
TGTGCCAGCAGCTCCTATCTCTACGAGCAGTACTTC CASSSYLYEQYF TRBV7-2 - TRBJ2-7 many
TGTGCCAGCAGCCGCCGACTAGTTCAAGAGACCCAGTACTTC CASSRRLVQETQYF TRBV6-2/TRBV6-3 - TRBJ2-5 many
TGTGCCAGCAGTTATGTGCGGGAGCTCGGTGAGCAGTTCTTC CASSYVRELGEQFF TRBV6-2/TRBV6-3 TRBD2 TRBJ2-1 medium-sized
TGCGCCAGCAGCTTGACTAGCGGGAGAGCCGGCGAGCAGTACTTC CASSLTSGRAGEQYF TRBV5-1 TRBD2 TRBJ2-7 -
TGTGCCAGCAGTGATAGCGCGGCGAACAGCGTGGATACGCAGTATTTT CASSDSAANSVDTQYF TRBV6-4 - TRBJ2-3 few
TGTGCTAGTGGTTTAGTCACTAGCGGGAGGGGACGCAATGAGCAGTTCTTC CASGLVTSGRGRNEQFF TRBV12-5 TRBD2 TRBJ2-1 many
TGTGCCAGCACCGCGACCGTAACCCACGGGGAGCTGTTTTTT CASTATVTHGELFF TRBV7-2 - TRBJ2-2 many
TGTGCCAGCAGCTCCACAGGGGGCCCGGCTTATGAGCAGTTCTTC CASSSTGGPAYEQFF TRBV7-3 TRBD1 TRBJ2-1 many
TGTGCCACCTCTAAGAGCGGGGCCTACAATGAGCAGTTCTTC CATSKSGAYNEQFF TRBV7-9 TRBD2 TRBJ2-1 -
TGTGCCAGCAGCGTAGGCGGGAGCTCCTACGAGCAGTACTTC CASSVGGSSYEQYF TRBV9 TRBD2 TRBJ2-7 many
TGTGCCAGCAGCCAAGACAGGTTTTCACCCCTCCACTTT CASSQDRFSPLHF TRBV3-1 - TRBJ1-6 many
TGTGCCAGCAGCTCACTAGCGGGAGGGTACAATGAGCAGTTCTTC CASSSLAGGYNEQFF TRBV11-2 TRBD2 TRBJ2-1 -
TGTGCCAGCAGCTTCACGTCGGCAGATACGCAGTATTTT CASSFTSADTQYF TRBV7-3 - TRBJ2-3 few
TGTGCCAGCAGCCCGCAGGGTATCGGCGAGCAGTACTTC CASSPQGIGEQYF TRBV9 - TRBJ2-7 medium-sized
TGCGCCAGCAGCTTGACGCCTAATGAAAAACTGTTTTTT CASSLTPNEKLFF TRBV5-1 - TRBJ1-4 few
TGTGCCAGCAGCCCCAGGGGGCGCGGCGGGGAGCTGTTTTTT CASSPRGRGGELFF TRBV5-8 TRBD1 TRBJ2-2 -
TGTGCCAGCAGCGGCGGACTAGCGGCCAACAATGAGCAGTTCTTC CASSGGLAANNEQFF TRBV7-9 TRBD2 TRBJ2-1 many
TGTGCCAGCAGTTTAATGGATGGCTACGAGCAGTACTTC CASSLMDGYEQYF TRBV27 - TRBJ2-7 -
TGTGCCAGCTCACGACTAGATCAGAACACCGGGGAGCTGTTTTTT CASSRLDQNTGELFF TRBV18 - TRBJ2-2 many
TGTGCCAGCAGCCCCTCTGGTGCAGATACGCAGTATTTT CASSPSGADTQYF TRBV5-4 - TRBJ2-3 -
TGTGCCAGACTCTCAGGGTTCCTCTCCTACGAGCAGTACTTC CARLSGFLSYEQYF TRBV5-6 - TRBJ2-7 -
TGTGCCAGCAGTTTAGCTGTGGAGACCCAGTACTTC CASSLAVETQYF TRBV28 - TRBJ2-5 -
TGTGCCAGCAGCCGCACCGGGGGCGACTATGGCTACACCTTC CASSRTGGDYGYTF TRBV11-1 - TRBJ1-2 many
TGTGCCAGCACCTGGGGCGGGAGGGCCTACGAGCAGTACTTC CASTWGGRAYEQYF TRBV28 TRBD2 TRBJ2-7 medium-sized
TGTGCCAGCAGCTCGGGACTAGCGGGTCACAATGAGCAGTTCTTC CASSSGLAGHNEQFF TRBV11-2 TRBD2 TRBJ2-1 many
TGTGCCTGGAGTTGGCGGAGGAACACTGAAGCTTTCTTT CAWSWRRNTEAFF TRBV30 - TRBJ1-1 many
TGTGCCAGCAGCCTTGACAGGGCGCCCGAGCAGTACTTC CASSLDRAPEQYF TRBV6-5 TRBD1 TRBJ2-7 -
TGTGCCATCAGTGCTGGAGGACTAGCGTCAAGAGGGGAGACCCAGTACTTC CAISAGGLASRGETQYF TRBV10-3 TRBD2 TRBJ2-5 many
TGTGCCAGCAGTGGGGGGCCGGGGACTAGCGGAATCAATGAGCAGTTCTTC CASSGGPGTSGINEQFF TRBV6-1 TRBD2 TRBJ2-1 many
TGTGCCACCAGCCCGGGACACGCCGGGGAGCTGTTTTTT CATSPGHAGELFF TRBV24-1 - TRBJ2-2 -
TGTGCCAGCAGTCCAGGGGCGGGAGTGATAAATGAGCAGTTCTTC CASSPGAGVINEQFF TRBV6-5 - TRBJ2-1 -
TGCGCCAGCAGCTTGGATCCGGGAGACGAGACCCAGTACTTC CASSLDPGDETQYF TRBV5-1 - TRBJ2-5 -
TGTGCCAGCAGTTTGGAGGGTTCACCCCTCCACTTT CASSLEGSPLHF TRBV12-3/TRBV12-4 - TRBJ1-6 many
TGTGCCAGCAGCCCACACCCGAAGACAGGGAGGGCCCAAGAGACCCAGTACTTC CASSPHPKTGRAQETQYF TRBV7-9 - TRBJ2-5 many
TGTGCCACCAGTGCCGGTGGGGCCGGAACCTACGAGCAGTACTTC CATSAGGAGTYEQYF TRBV24-1 - TRBJ2-7 few